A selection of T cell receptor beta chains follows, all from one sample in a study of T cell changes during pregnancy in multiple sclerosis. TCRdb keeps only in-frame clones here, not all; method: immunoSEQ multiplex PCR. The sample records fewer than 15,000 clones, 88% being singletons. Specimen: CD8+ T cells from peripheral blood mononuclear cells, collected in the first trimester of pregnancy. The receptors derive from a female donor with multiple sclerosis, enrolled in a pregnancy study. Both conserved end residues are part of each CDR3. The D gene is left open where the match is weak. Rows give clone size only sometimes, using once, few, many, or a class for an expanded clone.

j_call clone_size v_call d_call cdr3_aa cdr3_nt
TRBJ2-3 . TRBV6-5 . CASSSVLSTDTQYF TGTGCCAGCAGTTCCGTACTCTCCACAGATACGCAGTATTTT
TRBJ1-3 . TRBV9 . CASSAGMVGYGNTIYF TGTGCCAGCAGCGCAGGGATGGTAGGTTATGGAAACACCATATATTTT
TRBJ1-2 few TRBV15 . CATSRNYRDPNYGYTF TGTGCCACCAGCAGGAACTACAGGGACCCCAACTATGGCTACACCTTC
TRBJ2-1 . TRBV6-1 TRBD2 CASSEGGGSHNEQFF TGTGCCAGCAGTGAGGGCGGGGGTTCCCACAATGAGCAGTTCTTC
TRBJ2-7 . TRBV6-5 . CASRSYREHTYEQYF TGTGCCAGCAGGTCCTACAGGGAACACACCTACGAGCAGTACTTC
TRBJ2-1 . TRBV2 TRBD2 CASSGGSGGSWFF TGTGCCAGCAGTGGTGGTAGCGGGGGGAGTTGGTTCTTC
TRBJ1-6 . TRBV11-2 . CASSLRDLEANSPLHF TGTGCCAGCAGCCTGCGGGACCTCGAGGCTAATTCACCCCTCCACTTT
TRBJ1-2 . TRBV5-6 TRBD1 CASSRGQSALSGYTF TGTGCCAGCAGCAGGGGACAGTCTGCCCTCTCTGGCTACACCTTC
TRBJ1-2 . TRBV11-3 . CASSLKRAEGYTF TGTGCCAGCAGCTTAAAGCGGGCGGAGGGCTACACCTTC
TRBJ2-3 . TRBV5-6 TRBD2 CASSHPSGGPGAADTQYF TGTGCCAGCAGCCACCCCAGCGGGGGGCCAGGGGCGGCAGATACGCAGTATTTT
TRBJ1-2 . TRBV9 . CASSVDDIPLFGYTF TGTGCCAGCAGCGTAGACGACATCCCCTTGTTTGGCTACACCTTC
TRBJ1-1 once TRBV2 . CASIPLGRVTPEAFF TGTGCCAGCATCCCTCTCGGCAGGGTGACCCCTGAAGCTTTCTTT
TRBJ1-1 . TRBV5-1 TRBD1 CASSPRQGAMNTEAFF TGCGCCAGCAGCCCTAGACAGGGGGCGATGAACACTGAAGCTTTCTTT
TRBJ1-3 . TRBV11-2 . CASSLFKVGGFGNTIYF TGTGCCAGCAGCTTATTCAAGGTTGGGGGCTTCGGAAACACCATATATTTT
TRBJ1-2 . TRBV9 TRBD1 CASSVVTGGPNYGYTF TGTGCCAGCAGCGTTGTGACAGGGGGTCCCAACTATGGCTACACCTTC
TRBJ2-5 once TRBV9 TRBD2 CASSGGGGGTVETQYF TGTGCCAGCAGCGGGGGGGGCGGGGGGACGGTAGAGACCCAGTACTTC
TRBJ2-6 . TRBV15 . CATSRAEGSGANVLTF TGTGCCACCAGCAGAGCCGAGGGTTCAGGGGCCAACGTCCTGACTTTC
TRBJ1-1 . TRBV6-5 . CASSYFRTDLNTEAFF TGTGCCAGCAGTTACTTCAGGACAGATTTGAACACTGAAGCTTTCTTT
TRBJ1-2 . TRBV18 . CASSAPGAGDYGYTF TGTGCCAGCTCAGCACCCGGGGCAGGGGATTATGGCTACACCTTC
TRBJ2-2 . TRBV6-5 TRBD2 CASRIAGGITGELFF TGTGCCAGCAGAATTGCCGGGGGGATCACCGGGGAGCTGTTTTTT
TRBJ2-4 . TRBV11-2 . CASSAKAGKNIQYF TGTGCCAGCAGCGCCAAAGCCGGGAAAAACATTCAGTACTTC
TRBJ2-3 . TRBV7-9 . CASSLIRDTRTDTQYF TGTGCCAGCAGCTTAATCAGGGACACCCGCACAGATACGCAGTATTTT
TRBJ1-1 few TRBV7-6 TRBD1 CASSITGTGLTEAFF TGTGCCAGCAGCATTACCGGGACAGGGCTCACTGAAGCTTTCTTT
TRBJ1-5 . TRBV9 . CASSVQADQPQHF TGTGCCAGCAGCGTACAGGCCGATCAGCCCCAGCATTTT
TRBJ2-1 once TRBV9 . CASSVAGAHNEQFF TGTGCCAGCAGCGTAGCGGGTGCCCACAATGAGCAGTTCTTC
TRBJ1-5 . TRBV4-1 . CASSQDPRATTLGQPQHF TGCGCCAGCAGCCAAGATCCGCGGGCAACCACATTGGGTCAGCCCCAGCATTTT
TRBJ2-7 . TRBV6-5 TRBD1 CASSYSPGQGIYEQYF TGTGCCAGCAGTTACTCCCCGGGACAGGGAATCTACGAGCAGTACTTC
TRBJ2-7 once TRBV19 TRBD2 CASSSRTSGYEQYF TGTGCCAGTAGTTCCCGGACTAGCGGTTACGAGCAGTACTTC
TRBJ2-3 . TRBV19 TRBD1 CASRHRDSYKDTQYF TGTGCCAGTAGACACCGGGACAGTTACAAAGATACGCAGTATTTT
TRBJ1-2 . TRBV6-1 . CASSPGEIRGYTF TGTGCCAGCAGTCCTGGGGAGATACGTGGCTACACCTTC
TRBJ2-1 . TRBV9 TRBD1 CASSPETGEQFF TGTGCCAGCAGCCCTGAGACAGGGGAGCAGTTCTTC
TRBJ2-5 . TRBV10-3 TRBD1 CAISDVRQGSETQYF TGTGCCATCAGTGACGTTAGACAGGGGTCAGAGACCCAGTACTTC
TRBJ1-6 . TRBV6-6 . CASSYYGGLRNSPLHF TGTGCCAGCAGTTATTATGGGGGCCTCCGAAATTCACCCCTCCACTTT
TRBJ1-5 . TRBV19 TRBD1 CASSIDLGQGSNQPQHF TGTGCCAGTAGTATAGATCTTGGACAGGGGAGCAATCAGCCCCAGCATTTT
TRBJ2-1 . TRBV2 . CASSEVSSAFF TGTGCCAGCAGTGAAGTGAGTAGTGCGTTCTTC
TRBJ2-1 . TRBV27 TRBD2 CASSHTSGAYNEQFF TGTGCCAGCAGCCATACTAGCGGGGCTTACAATGAGCAGTTCTTC
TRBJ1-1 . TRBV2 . CASTWSTEAFF TGTGCCAGTACTTGGAGCACTGAAGCTTTCTTT
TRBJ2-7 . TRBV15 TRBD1 CATSSDREPHEQYF TGTGCCACCAGTTCGGACAGGGAACCCCACGAGCAGTACTTC
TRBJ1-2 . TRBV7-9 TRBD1 CASSQNQGAQRYTF TGTGCCAGCAGCCAAAATCAGGGGGCGCAGAGGTACACCTTC
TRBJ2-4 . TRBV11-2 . CASSLESGLAKNIQYF TGTGCCAGCAGCTTAGAGTCGGGTCTAGCCAAAAACATTCAGTACTTC
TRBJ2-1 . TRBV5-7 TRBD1 CASRKPPGQGKDEQFF TGTGCCAGCAGAAAACCTCCGGGACAGGGTAAGGATGAGCAGTTCTTC